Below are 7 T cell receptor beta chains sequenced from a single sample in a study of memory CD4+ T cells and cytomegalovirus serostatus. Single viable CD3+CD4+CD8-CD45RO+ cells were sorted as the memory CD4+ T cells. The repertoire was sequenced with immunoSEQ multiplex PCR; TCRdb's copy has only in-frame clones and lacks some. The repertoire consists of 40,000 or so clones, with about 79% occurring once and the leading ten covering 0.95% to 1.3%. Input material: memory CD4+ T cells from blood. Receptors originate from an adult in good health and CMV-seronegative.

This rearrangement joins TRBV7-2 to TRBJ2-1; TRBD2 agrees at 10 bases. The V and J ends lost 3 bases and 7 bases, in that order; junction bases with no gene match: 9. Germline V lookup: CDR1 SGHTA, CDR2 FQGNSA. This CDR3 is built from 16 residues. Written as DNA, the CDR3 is TGTGCCAGCAGCTTGGCCTTACTAGCGGGAAGGAATGAGCAGTTCTTC. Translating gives CASSLALLAGRNEQFF.

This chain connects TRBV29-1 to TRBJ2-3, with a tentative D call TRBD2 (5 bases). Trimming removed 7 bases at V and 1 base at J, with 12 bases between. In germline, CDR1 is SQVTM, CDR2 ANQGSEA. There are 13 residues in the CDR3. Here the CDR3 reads CSGAGEGTDTQYF. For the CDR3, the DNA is TGCAGCGGGGCCGGGGAAGGCACAGATACGCAGTATTTT.

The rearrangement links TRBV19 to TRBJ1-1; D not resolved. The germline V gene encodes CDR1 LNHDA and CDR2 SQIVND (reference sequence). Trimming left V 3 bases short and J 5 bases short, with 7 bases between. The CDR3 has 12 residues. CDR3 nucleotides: TGTGCCAGTAGTATCCAAGGGACTGAAGCTTTCTTT. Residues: CASSIQGTEAFF. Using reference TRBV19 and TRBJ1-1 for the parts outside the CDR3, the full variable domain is DGGITQSPKYLFRKEGQNVTLSCEQNLNHDAMYWYRQDPGQGLRLIYYSQIVNDFQKGDIAEGYSVSREKKESFPLTVTSAQKNPTAFYLCASSIQGTEAFFGQGTRLTVV.

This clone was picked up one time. This chain's CDR3 is CASSSDYEQYF. The CDR3 DNA follows: TGTGCCAGCAGCTCAGACTACGAGCAGTACTTC. The chain uses TRBV7-6 and TRBJ2-7; no definite D call. Trimming removed 4 bases from V and 3 bases from J, with 4 bases in between. Germline values: CDR1 SGHVS, CDR2 FNYEAQ. This CDR3 is 11 amino acids long.

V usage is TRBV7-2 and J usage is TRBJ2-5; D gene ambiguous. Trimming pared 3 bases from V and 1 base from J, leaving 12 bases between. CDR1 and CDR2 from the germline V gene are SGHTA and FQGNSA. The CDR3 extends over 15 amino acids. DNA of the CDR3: TGTGCCAGCAGCTTGTTAGGGTCCGGCCAAGAGACCCAGTACTTC. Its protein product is CASSLLGSGQETQYF.

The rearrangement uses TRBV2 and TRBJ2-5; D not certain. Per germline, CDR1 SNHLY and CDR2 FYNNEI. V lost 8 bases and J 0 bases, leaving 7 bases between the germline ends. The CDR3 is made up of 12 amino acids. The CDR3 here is CASCVYQETQYF. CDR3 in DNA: TGTGCCAGCTGCGTATACCAAGAGACCCAGTACTTC.

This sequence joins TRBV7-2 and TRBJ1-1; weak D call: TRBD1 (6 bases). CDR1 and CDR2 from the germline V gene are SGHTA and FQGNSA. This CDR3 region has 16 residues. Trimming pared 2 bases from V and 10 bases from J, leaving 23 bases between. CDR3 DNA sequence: TGTGCCAGCAGCTTAAGGGGGTCCGCGGGGGCGGTTGGAGCTTTCTTT. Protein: CASSLRGSAGAVGAFF.